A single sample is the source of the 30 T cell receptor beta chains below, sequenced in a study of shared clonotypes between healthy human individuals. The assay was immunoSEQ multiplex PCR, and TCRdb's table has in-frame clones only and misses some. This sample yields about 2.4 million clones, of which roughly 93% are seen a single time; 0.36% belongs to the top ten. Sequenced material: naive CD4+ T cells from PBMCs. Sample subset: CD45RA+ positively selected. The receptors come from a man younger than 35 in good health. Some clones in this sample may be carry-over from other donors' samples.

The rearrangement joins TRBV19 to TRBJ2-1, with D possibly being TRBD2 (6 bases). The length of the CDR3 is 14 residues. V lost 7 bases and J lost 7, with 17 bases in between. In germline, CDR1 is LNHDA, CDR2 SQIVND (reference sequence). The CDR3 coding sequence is TGTGCCAGTAACGCCGGGACTGTGATAAATGAGCAGTTCTTC. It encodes CASNAGTVINEQFF.

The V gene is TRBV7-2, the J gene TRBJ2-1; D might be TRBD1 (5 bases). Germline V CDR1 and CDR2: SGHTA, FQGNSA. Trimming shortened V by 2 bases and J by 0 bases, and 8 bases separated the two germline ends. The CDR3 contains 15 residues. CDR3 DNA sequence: TGTGCCAGCAGCTTAACCCAGGGCTCCTACAATGAGCAGTTCTTC. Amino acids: CASSLTQGSYNEQFF.

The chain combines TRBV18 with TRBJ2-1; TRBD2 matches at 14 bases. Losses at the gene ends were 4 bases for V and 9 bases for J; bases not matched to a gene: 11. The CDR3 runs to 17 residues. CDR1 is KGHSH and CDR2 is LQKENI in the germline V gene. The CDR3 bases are TGTGCCAGCTCACGGGGACTAGCGGGAGCCTCCGGAAGTGAGCAGTTCTTC. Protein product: CASSRGLAGASGSEQFF. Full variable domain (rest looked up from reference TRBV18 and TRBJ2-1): NAGVMQNPRHLVRRRGQEARLRCSPMKGHSHVYWYRQLPEEGLKFMVYLQKENIIDESGMPKERFSAEFPKEGPSILRIQQVVRGDSAAYFCASSRGLAGASGSEQFFGPGTRLTVL.

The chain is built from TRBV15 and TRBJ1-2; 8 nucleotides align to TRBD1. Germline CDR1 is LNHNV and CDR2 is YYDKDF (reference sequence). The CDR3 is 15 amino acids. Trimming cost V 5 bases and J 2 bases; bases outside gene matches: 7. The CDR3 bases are TGTGCCACCAGCGCCCGGGCAGGGGGCAACTATGGCTACACCTTC. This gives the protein CATSARAGGNYGYTF.

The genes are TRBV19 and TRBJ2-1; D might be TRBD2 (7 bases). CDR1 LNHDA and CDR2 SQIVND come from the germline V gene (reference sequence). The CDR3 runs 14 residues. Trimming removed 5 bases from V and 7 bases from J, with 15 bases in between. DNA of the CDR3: TGTGCCAGTAGTGTCGGAGGGGGGGTTAATGAGCAGTTCTTC. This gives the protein CASSVGGGVNEQFF.

CDR3 in amino acids: CASSFWVRVNEQFF. The CDR3 DNA follows: TGTGCCAGCAGCTTTTGGGTCAGGGTCAATGAGCAGTTCTTC. V usage is TRBV5-8 and J usage is TRBJ2-1; possibly TRBD1 for D (5 bases). V was clipped by 2 bases and J by 6 bases, with 12 bases between them. The CDR3 runs 14 residues. Per the germline V gene, CDR1 is SGHTS and CDR2 is YDEGEE.

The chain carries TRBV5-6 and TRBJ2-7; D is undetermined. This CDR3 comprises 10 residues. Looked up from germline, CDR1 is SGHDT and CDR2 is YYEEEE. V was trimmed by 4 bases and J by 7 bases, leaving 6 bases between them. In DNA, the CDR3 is TGTGCCAGCAGCCGTAGGGAGCAGTACTTC. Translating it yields CASSRREQYF.

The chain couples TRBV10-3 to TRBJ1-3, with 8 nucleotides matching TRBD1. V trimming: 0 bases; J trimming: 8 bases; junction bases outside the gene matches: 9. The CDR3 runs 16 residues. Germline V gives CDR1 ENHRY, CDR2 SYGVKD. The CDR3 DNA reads TGTGCCATCAGTGAGTCGAGGCAGGGGGCCCAGGACACCATATATTTT. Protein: CAISESRQGAQDTIYF.

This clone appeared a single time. This chain's CDR3 is CASSKLAGGGNEQFF. Here the CDR3 DNA reads TGTGCCAGCAGTAAGCTAGCGGGAGGAGGGAATGAGCAGTTCTTC. The gene calls are TRBV7-3 and TRBJ2-1, with 11 bases lining up with TRBD2. Trimming removed 6 bases from V and 7 bases from J; junction bases left unmatched: 8. There are 15 residues in the CDR3. Germline CDR1 and CDR2: SGHTA and FQGTGA.

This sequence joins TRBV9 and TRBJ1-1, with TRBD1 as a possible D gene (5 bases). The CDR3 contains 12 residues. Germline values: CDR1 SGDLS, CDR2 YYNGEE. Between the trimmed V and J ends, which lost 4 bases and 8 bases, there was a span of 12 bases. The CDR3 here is CASSTGATEAFF. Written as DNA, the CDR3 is TGTGCCAGCAGCACCGGGGCGACCGAAGCTTTCTTT.

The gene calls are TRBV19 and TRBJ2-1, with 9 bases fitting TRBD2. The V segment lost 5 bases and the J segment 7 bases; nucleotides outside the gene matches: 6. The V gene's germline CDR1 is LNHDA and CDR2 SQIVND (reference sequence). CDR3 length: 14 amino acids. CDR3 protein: CASSESLAGNEQFF. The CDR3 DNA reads TGTGCCAGTAGTGAATCCCTAGCGGGAAATGAGCAGTTCTTC.

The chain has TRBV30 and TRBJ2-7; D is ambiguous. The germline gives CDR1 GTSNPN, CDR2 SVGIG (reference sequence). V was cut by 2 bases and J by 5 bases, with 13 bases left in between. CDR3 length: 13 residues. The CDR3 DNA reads TGTGCCTGGAGTATGGGGTTAGTGGACGAGCAGTACTTC. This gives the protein CAWSMGLVDEQYF.

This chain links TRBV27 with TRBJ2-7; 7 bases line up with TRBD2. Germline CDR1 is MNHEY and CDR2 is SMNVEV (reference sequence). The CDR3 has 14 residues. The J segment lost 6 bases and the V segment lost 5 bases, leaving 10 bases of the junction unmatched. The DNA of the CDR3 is TGTGCCAGCAGTCCTCTTGGCGCGGGAGCCGAGCAGTACTTC. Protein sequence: CASSPLGAGAEQYF.

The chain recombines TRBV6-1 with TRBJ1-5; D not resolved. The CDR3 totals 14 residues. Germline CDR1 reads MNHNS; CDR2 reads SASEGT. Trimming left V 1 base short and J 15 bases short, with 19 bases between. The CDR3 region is CASSEESLGPVRHF. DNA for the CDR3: TGTGCCAGCAGTGAAGAGAGTCTCGGGCCGGTGAGGCATTTT.

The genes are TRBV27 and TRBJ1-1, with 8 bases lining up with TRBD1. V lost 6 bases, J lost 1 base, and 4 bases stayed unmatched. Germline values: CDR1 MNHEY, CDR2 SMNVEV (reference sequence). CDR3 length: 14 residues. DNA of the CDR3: TGTGCCAGCAGGACAGGGGACACGAACACTGAAGCTTTCTTT. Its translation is CASRTGDTNTEAFF.

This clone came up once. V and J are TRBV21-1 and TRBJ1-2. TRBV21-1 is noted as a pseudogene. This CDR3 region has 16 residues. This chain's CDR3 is CASSKGPAFCCYGYTF. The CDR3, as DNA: TGTGCCAGCAGCAAAGGCCCTGCGTTCTGTTGCTATGGCTACACCTTC.

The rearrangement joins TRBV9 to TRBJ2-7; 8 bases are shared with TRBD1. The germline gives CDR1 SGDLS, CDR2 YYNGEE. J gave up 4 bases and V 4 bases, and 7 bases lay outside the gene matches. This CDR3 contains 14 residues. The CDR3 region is CASSIGQGSYEQYF. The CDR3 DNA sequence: TGTGCCAGCAGCATAGGACAGGGAAGTTACGAGCAGTACTTC.

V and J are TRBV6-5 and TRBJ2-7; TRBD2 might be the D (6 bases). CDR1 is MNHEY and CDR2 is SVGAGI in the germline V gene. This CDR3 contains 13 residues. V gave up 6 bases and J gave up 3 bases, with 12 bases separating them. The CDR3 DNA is TGTGCCAGCAGAGCCGGGACTCACTACGAGCAGTACTTC. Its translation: CASRAGTHYEQYF.

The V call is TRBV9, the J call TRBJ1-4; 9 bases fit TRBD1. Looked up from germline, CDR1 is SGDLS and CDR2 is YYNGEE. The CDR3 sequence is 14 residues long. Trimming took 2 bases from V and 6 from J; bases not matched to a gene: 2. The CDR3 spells CASSVRDRDEKLFF. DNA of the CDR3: TGTGCCAGCAGCGTCCGGGACAGGGATGAAAAACTGTTTTTT.

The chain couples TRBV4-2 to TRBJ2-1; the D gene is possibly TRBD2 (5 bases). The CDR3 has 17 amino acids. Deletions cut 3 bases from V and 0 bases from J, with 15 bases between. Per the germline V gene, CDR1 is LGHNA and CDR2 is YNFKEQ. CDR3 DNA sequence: TGTGCCAGCAGCCATGGTGGGAGCGGCAACTCCTACAATGAGCAGTTCTTC. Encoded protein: CASSHGGSGNSYNEQFF.

The CDR3 sequence is CASSQFGTLSYNEQFF. The CDR3 DNA is TGTGCCAGCAGCCAATTCGGGACTCTCTCCTACAATGAGCAGTTCTTC. The chain uses TRBV4-2 and TRBJ2-1, with D perhaps TRBD2 (6 bases). The CDR3 is 16 residues long. Trimming removed 2 bases at V and 0 bases at J, with 11 bases between. Germline CDR1 is LGHNA and CDR2 is YNFKEQ.

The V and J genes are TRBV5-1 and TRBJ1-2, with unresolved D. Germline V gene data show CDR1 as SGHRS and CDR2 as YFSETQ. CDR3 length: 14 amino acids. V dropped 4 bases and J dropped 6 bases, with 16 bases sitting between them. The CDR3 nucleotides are TGCGCCAGCAGCAACGGACGGCCTGGGGATGGCTACACCTTC. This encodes CASSNGRPGDGYTF.

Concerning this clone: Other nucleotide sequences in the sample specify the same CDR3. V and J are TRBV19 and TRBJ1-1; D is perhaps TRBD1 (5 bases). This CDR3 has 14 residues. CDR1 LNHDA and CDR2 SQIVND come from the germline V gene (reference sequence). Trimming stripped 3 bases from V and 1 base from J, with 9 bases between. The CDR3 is CASSIAGRNTEAFF. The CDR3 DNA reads TGTGCCAGTAGTATCGCAGGGAGGAACACTGAAGCTTTCTTT.

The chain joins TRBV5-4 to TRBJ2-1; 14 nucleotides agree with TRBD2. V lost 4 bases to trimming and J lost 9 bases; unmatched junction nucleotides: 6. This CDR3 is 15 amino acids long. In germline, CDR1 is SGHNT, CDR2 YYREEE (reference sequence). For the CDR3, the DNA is TGTGCCAGCAGCCGACTAGCGGGAGGGGATAGTGAGCAGTTCTTC. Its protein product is CASSRLAGGDSEQFF.

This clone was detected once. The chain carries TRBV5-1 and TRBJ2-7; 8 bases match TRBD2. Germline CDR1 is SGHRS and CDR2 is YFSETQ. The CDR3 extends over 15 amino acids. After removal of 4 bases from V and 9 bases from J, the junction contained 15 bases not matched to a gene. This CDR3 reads CASSVTSGASLWQYF. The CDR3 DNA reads TGCGCCAGCAGCGTAACTAGCGGAGCTTCCTTGTGGCAGTACTTC.

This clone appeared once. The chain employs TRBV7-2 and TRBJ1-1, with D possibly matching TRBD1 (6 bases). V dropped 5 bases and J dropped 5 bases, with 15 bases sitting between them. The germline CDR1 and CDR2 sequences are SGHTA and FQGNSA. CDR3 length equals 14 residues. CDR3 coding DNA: TGTGCCAGCAGCCTCGACAGGTGGGCTACTGAAGCTTTCTTT. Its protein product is CASSLDRWATEAFF.

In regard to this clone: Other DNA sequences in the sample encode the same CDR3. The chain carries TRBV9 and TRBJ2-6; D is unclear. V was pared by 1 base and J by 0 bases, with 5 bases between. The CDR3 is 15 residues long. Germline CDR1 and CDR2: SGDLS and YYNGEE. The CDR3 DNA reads TGTGCCAGCAGCGTAAGTGGCTCTGGGGCCAACGTCCTGACTTTC. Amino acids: CASSVSGSGANVLTF.

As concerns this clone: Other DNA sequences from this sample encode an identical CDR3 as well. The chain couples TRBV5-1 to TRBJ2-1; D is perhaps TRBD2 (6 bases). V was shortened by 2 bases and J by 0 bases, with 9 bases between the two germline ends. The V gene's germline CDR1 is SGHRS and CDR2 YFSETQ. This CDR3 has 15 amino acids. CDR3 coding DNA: TGCGCCAGCAGCTTAGCGGGTTTCTCCTACAATGAGCAGTTCTTC. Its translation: CASSLAGFSYNEQFF. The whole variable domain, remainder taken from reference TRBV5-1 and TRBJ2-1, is KAGVTQTPRYLIKTRGQQVTLSCSPISGHRSVSWYQQTPGQGLQFLFEYFSETQRNKGNFPGRFSGRQFSNSRSEMNVSTLELGDSALYLCASSLAGFSYNEQFFGPGTRLTVL.

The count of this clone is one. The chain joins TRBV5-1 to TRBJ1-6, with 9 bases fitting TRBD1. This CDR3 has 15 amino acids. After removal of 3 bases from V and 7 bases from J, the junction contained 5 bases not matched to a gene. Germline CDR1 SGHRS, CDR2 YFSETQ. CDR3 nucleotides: TGCGCCAGCAGCTGGGGACAGGGTGTGAATTCACCCCTCCACTTT. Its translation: CASSWGQGVNSPLHF.

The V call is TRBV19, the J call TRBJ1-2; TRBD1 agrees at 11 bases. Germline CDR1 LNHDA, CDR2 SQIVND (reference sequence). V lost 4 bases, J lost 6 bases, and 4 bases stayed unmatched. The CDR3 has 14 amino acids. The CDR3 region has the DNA TGTGCCAGTAGTACGGACAGGGGGCGAAATGGCTACACCTTC. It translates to CASSTDRGRNGYTF.